These 14 T cell receptor beta chains were sequenced from one sample in a study of T cell responses to AZD1222 COVID-19 vaccine. Here immunoSEQ multiplex PCR was the method, and the copy in TCRdb shows in-frame clones only, minus some. The data show roughly 140,000 clones, with roughly 88% seen just once and 1.5% to 2% held by the top ten. Sequenced here: peripheral blood, sampled 28 days after the second AZD1222 dose. These receptors came from an adult who received the AZD1222 COVID-19 vaccine.

This clone was observed once. CDR3: CASSSPYEKLFF. The CDR3 DNA sequence: TGTGCCAGCAGTTCACCGTATGAAAAACTGTTTTTT. V gene TRBV2 combines with J gene TRBJ1-4; no firm D call. CDR1 SNHLY and CDR2 FYNNEI come from the germline V gene. This CDR3 region has 12 residues. V lost 5 bases to trimming and J lost 6 bases, with 7 bases between them. The variable domain in full, completed from reference TRBV2 and TRBJ1-4, reads EPEVTQTPSHQVTQMGQEVILRCVPISNHLYFYWYRQILGQKVEFLVSFYNNEISEKSEIFDDQFSVERPDGSNFTLKIRSTKLEDSAMYFCASSSPYEKLFFGSGTQLSVL.

The chain joins TRBV7-9 to TRBJ1-5; 7 bases are shared with TRBD1. The CDR3 length is 18 residues. The germline gives CDR1 SEHNR, CDR2 FQNEAQ (reference sequence). The trim removed 1 base at V and 0 bases at J, leaving 9 bases unmatched. The CDR3 here is CASSLGTGVDLSNQPQHF. DNA for the CDR3: TGTGCCAGCAGCTTAGGAACAGGGGTCGATCTTAGCAATCAGCCCCAGCATTTT.

The chain has TRBV9 and TRBJ2-7; 13 bases are a match to TRBD2. The germline V gene encodes CDR1 SGDLS and CDR2 YYNGEE. This CDR3 region has 17 residues. With 4 bases clipped from V and 0 bases from J, the junction kept 7 bases outside the gene matches. CDR3 sequence reads: CASSPGGLAGYSYEQYF. The CDR3 region has the DNA TGTGCCAGCAGCCCGGGGGGACTAGCGGGGTACTCCTACGAGCAGTACTTC. Together with reference TRBV9 and TRBJ2-7, the CDR3 gives the full variable domain: DSGVTQTPKHLITATGQRVTLRCSPRSGDLSVYWYQQSLDQGLQFLIQYYNGEERAKGNILERFSAQQFPDLHSELNLSSLELGDSALYFCASSPGGLAGYSYEQYFGPGTRLTVT.

This chain connects TRBV20-1 to TRBJ2-1, with D maybe TRBD1 (6 bases). Germline V gene sequence: CDR1 DFQATT, CDR2 SNEGSKA (reference sequence). The V gene lost 3 bases and the J gene lost 6 bases, with 9 bases spanning the gap. The CDR3 covers 12 residues. In DNA form, the CDR3 reads TGCAGTGCTAGTACAGGGTTCAATGAGCAGTTCTTC. Residues: CSASTGFNEQFF.

This rearrangement joins TRBV24-1 to TRBJ1-2; the D gene is possibly TRBD1 (5 bases). Germline V gene sequence: CDR1 KGHDR, CDR2 SFDVKD. There are 11 residues in the CDR3. The V and J ends lost 5 bases and 6 bases respectively, with 6 bases between them. CDR3 coding DNA: TGTGCCACCAGTGGGGGACATGGCTACACCTTC. Translated: CATSGGHGYTF.

The chain has TRBV5-6 and TRBJ2-7, with 12 bases fitting TRBD2. V lost 3 bases to trimming and J lost 3 bases; unmatched junction nucleotides: 7. The CDR3 has 16 residues. In germline, CDR1 is SGHDT, CDR2 YYEEEE. CDR3 sequence reads: CASSSRLAGELYEQYF. CDR3 nucleotides: TGTGCCAGCAGCTCCAGACTAGCGGGAGAACTCTACGAGCAGTACTTC.

The genes are TRBV7-8 and TRBJ1-6; no firm D call. The V and J ends lost 8 bases and 7 bases respectively, with 18 bases between them. The CDR3 is made up of 15 amino acids. The germline V gene encodes CDR1 SGHVS and CDR2 FQNEAQ. CDR3 DNA sequence: TGTGCCAGCCTCCTCTCTCACCTCGGGAATTCACCCCTCCACTTT. Translation: CASLLSHLGNSPLHF. The whole variable domain, remainder taken from reference TRBV7-8 and TRBJ1-6, is GAGVSQSPRYKVAKRGQDVALRCDPISGHVSLFWYQQALGQGPEFLTYFQNEAQLDKSGLPSDRFFAERPEGSVSTLKIQRTQQEDSAVYLCASLLSHLGNSPLHFGNGTRLTVT.

This clone has a handful of counts. The V and J genes are TRBV11-2 and TRBJ2-7; possibly TRBD2 for D (5 bases). CDR1 is SGHAT, CDR2 FQNNGV, per germline. The V end was cut by 2 bases, the J end by 5 bases, with 19 bases between. The CDR3 consists of 16 residues. CDR3 in amino acids: CASSLRAAGSTDEQYF. The CDR3 bases are TGTGCCAGCAGCTTAAGGGCGGCGGGCTCCACGGACGAGCAGTACTTC.

This clone was counted a single time. As DNA, the CDR3 is TGTGCCAGCAGCCAAGCCAGGACAGGGGGTGGGTATGGCTACACCTTC. It encodes CASSQARTGGGYGYTF. The rearrangement uses TRBV3-1 (or the pseudogene TRBV3-2) and TRBJ1-2; 10 bases are a match to TRBD1. After removal of 1 base from V and 5 bases from J, the junction contained 7 bases not matched to a gene. There are 16 residues in the CDR3. Germline-derived CDR1 and CDR2 are LGHDT and YNNKEL (reference sequence).

This clone was recorded once. V is TRBV3-1 (or the pseudogene TRBV3-2) and J is TRBJ1-5, with D maybe TRBD1 (6 bases). V lost 4 bases to trimming and J lost 6 bases, with 16 bases between them. The germline gives CDR1 LGHDT, CDR2 YNNKEL (reference sequence). The CDR3 sequence is 15 residues long. The DNA for the CDR3 is TGTGCCAGCAGCCTTAGGGGGGGGGCAGGTCAGCCCCAGCATTTT. Translation: CASSLRGGAGQPQHF.

The chain joins TRBV5-1 to TRBJ2-3; 7 bases match TRBD1. The CDR3 loop spans 14 amino acids. Germline assignment: CDR1 SGHRS and CDR2 YFSETQ. With 0 bases clipped from V and 6 bases from J, the junction kept 4 bases outside the gene matches. The CDR3 DNA is TGCGCCAGCAGCTTGGGACAGGGTGAGGATACGCAGTATTTT. This gives the protein CASSLGQGEDTQYF.

The genes are TRBV29-1 and TRBJ2-1; 8 bases match TRBD1. The CDR3 has 14 amino acids. The V gene end was trimmed by 7 bases and the J gene end by 0 bases; junction bases not matched to a gene: 5. CDR1 and CDR2 (germline): SQVTM, ANQGSEA. The CDR3 DNA follows: TGCAGCGCGTGGGACAGGAACTCCTACAATGAGCAGTTCTTC. Translating gives CSAWDRNSYNEQFF.

V is TRBV5-1 and J is TRBJ2-7; D perhaps matches TRBD1 (5 bases). V was trimmed by 1 base and J by 2 bases, leaving 19 bases between them. Germline lookup yields CDR1 SGHRS and CDR2 YFSETQ. The CDR3 is made up of 17 amino acids. DNA for the CDR3: TGCGCCAGCAGCTTGTCAGGGCAGACCTACTTAACCTACGAGCAGTACTTC. This codes for CASSLSGQTYLTYEQYF.

The chain uses TRBV19 and TRBJ1-1; D not resolved. Trimming removed 2 bases from V and 0 bases from J, with 10 bases in between. Germline CDR1 is LNHDA and CDR2 is SQIVND (reference sequence). The CDR3 is 15 residues long. CDR3 nucleotide sequence: TGTGCCAGTAGTATATACCCAGGTTTGAACACTGAAGCTTTCTTT. Translated: CASSIYPGLNTEAFF.